This T cell receptor (beta chain) was sequenced during a study of OX40 agonist ivuxolimab in advanced cancers. Looking at the study overall: Dosing consisted of intravenous ivuxolimab at 0.01 to 10 mg/kg every 2 weeks. Enrolled patients in dose escalation had cancers that were hepatocellular carcinoma, melanoma, renal cell or head and neck cancer. Patients achieving partial responses numbered three: one hepatocellular carcinoma case and two cutaneous melanoma cases.

This table comes from immunoSEQ multiplex PCR, and its TCRdb copy is limited to in-frame clones, with some not included. This table holds about 56,000 clones, around 83% found once. Blood specimens came from baseline, cycle 4 day 1, and cycle 7 day 1. CDR3 length: 16 amino acids. Trimming removed 2 bases from V and 0 bases from J; junction bases left unmatched: 2. Germline CDR1 reads SGHKS; CDR2 reads YYEKEE (reference sequence). This TCR was recovered from an adult with an advanced solid tumor such as melanoma, head and neck, liver or kidney cancer. The genes are TRBV5-5 and TRBJ1-5, with TRBD1 matching over 10 bases. This material consisted of CD4+ or CD8+ T cells sorted from blood, taken in a trial of the OX40 agonist ivuxolimab. CDR3 residues: CASSLGTGASNQPQHF. The CDR3 nucleotides are TGTGCCAGCAGCTTAGGGACAGGGGCTAGCAATCAGCCCCAGCATTTT.